This is a list of T cell receptor beta chains from one sample in a study of OX40 agonist ivuxolimab in advanced cancers. This table comes from immunoSEQ multiplex PCR, and its TCRdb copy is limited to in-frame clones, with some not included. The repertoire holds under 85,000 clones, with approximately 90% as singletons. This material consisted of CD4+ or CD8+ T cells sorted from blood, taken in a trial of the OX40 agonist ivuxolimab. The receptors were gathered from an adult with an advanced solid tumor such as melanoma, head and neck, liver or kidney cancer. The CDR3 runs from the conserved cysteine through the conserved F or W. Only part of the rows carry a size: once, few, many, or a class if the clone is expanded.

v_gene,abundance,j_gene,CDR3aa
TRBV19,-,TRBJ1-4,CASSIVGASGEKLFF
TRBV7-3,once,TRBJ2-2,CASSLWPPGGNTGELFF
TRBV6-5,-,TRBJ1-2,CASSIGTLWGYTF
TRBV6-6,-,TRBJ2-6,CASRTSGGGANVLTF
TRBV18,few,TRBJ2-5,CASSPPGLREETQYF
TRBV5-4,-,TRBJ1-2,CASSLERDRTYGYTF
TRBV19,-,TRBJ1-4,CASSIEAGYGLFF
TRBV6-8,-,TRBJ2-1,CASTTTQGGHEQFF
TRBV6-5,few,TRBJ1-1,CASSYSLGNTEAFF
TRBV7-2,-,TRBJ1-1,CASSPLGGGAFF
TRBV4-1,-,TRBJ1-2,CASSPYFRDRRNYGYTF
TRBV19,-,TRBJ2-5,CASSSHRDRARFRDQETQYF
TRBV4-1,-,TRBJ1-3,CASSHTGTASGNTIYF
TRBV29-1,-,TRBJ2-3,CSVDGGSTQYF
TRBV7-2,-,TRBJ1-5,CASSPGFGGSNQPQHF
TRBV14,-,TRBJ1-2,CASSQVIGRYTF
TRBV5-1,-,TRBJ2-7,CASSITGTENYEQYF
TRBV6-4,-,TRBJ1-1,CASSNTGGTEAFF
TRBV6-1,-,TRBJ2-2,CASREWGTNTGELFF
TRBV5-1,few,TRBJ2-5,CASSLDGMKTQYF
TRBV11-3,-,TRBJ2-5,CASSQGRGGKGETQYF
TRBV6-1,-,TRBJ2-3,CASSSVGEDTDTQYF
TRBV5-4,few,TRBJ2-1,CASLPGPGRLEQFF
TRBV10-3,-,TRBJ1-1,CAISGNTGARDTEAFF
TRBV29-1,-,TRBJ2-1,CSVGGGTSGDEQFF
TRBV7-2,-,TRBJ2-7,CASSPSGQVLSEYEQYF
TRBV21-1,-,TRBJ1-2,CASSYYGQGHYGYTF
TRBV4-1,-,TRBJ1-4,CASSQDFLGGTEKLFF
TRBV9,-,TRBJ2-3,CASSVAEGGGTDTQYF
TRBV5-4,-,TRBJ1-1,CASRLDRGTEAFF
TRBV18,-,TRBJ2-1,CASSSTSGGQYNEQFF
TRBV14,-,TRBJ1-1,CASSQQQGTTEAFF